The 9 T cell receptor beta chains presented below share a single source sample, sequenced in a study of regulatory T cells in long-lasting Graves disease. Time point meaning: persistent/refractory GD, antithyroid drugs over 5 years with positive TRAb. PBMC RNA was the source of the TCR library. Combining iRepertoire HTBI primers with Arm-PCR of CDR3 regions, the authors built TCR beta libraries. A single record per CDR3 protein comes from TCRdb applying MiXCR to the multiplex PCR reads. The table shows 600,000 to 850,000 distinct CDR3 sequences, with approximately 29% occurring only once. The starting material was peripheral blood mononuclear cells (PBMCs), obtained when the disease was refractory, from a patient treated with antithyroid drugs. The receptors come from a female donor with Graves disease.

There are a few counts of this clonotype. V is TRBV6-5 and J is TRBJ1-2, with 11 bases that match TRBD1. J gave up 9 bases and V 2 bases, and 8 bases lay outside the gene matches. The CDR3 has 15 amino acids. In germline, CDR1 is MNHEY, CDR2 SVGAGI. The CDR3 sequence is CASSYRAGTGGSYTF. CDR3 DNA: TGTGCCAGCAGTTACCGGGCAGGGACAGGGGGAAGCTACACCTTC.

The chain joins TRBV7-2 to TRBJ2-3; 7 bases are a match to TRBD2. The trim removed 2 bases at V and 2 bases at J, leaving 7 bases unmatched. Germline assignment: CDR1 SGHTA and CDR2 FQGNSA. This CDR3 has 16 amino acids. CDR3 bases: TGTGCCAGCAGCTTATTGGGGGGGGGGTACACAGATACGCAGTATTTT. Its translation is CASSLLGGGYTDTQYF.

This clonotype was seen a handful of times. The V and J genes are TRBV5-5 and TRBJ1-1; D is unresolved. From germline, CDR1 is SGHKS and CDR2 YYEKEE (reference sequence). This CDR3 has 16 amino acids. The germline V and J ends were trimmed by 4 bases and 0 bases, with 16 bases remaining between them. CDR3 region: CASSTEDGAMNTEAFF. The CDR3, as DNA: TGTGCCAGCAGCACTGAAGACGGAGCCATGAACACTGAAGCTTTCTTT.

CDR3 sequence: CSVVRAGELFF. As DNA, the CDR3 is TGCAGCGTTGTAAGGGCCGGGGAGCTGTTTTTT. This chain links TRBV29-1 with TRBJ2-2; D gene unclear. Trimming removed 4 bases from V and 6 bases from J, with 6 bases in between. The germline V gene encodes CDR1 SQVTM and CDR2 ANQGSEA. CDR3 length equals 11 residues.

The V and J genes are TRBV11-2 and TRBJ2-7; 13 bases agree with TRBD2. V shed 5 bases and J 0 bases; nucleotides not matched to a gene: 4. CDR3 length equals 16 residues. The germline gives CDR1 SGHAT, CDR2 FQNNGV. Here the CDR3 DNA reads TGTGCCAGCAGCGCGGGACTAGCGGGGACCTCCTACGAGCAGTACTTC. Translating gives CASSAGLAGTSYEQYF. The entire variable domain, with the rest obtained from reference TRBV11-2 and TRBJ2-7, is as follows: EAGVAQSPRYKIIEKRQSVAFWCNPISGHATLYWYQQILGQGPKLLIQFQNNGVVDDSQLPKDRFSAERLKGVDSTLKIQPAKLEDSAVYLCASSAGLAGTSYEQYFGPGTRLTVT.

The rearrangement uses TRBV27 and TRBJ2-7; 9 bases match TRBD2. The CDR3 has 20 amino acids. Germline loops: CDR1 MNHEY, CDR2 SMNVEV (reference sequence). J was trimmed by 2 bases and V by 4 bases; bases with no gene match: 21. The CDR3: CASSSYWDSSSLAGTYEQYF. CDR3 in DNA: TGTGCCAGCAGTTCCTACTGGGACAGCAGTAGTCTAGCGGGGACCTACGAGCAGTACTTC.

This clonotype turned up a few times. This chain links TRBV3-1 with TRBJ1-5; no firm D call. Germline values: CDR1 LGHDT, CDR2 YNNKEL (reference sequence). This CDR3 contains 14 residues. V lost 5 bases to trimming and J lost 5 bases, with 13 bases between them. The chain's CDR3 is CASSTAQFDQPQHF. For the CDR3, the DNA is TGTGCCAGCAGCACCGCCCAATTCGATCAGCCCCAGCATTTT.

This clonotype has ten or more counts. Written as DNA, the CDR3 is TGCAGTGCTAGAGGGGAAGGGGATAATTCACCCCTCCACTTT. It is translated as CSARGEGDNSPLHF. The rearrangement links TRBV20-1 to TRBJ1-6; TRBD1 is a possible D gene (5 bases). The germline V gene encodes CDR1 DFQATT and CDR2 SNEGSKA (reference sequence). CDR3 length equals 14 residues. Trimming shortened V by 1 base and J by 5 bases, and 9 bases separated the two germline ends.

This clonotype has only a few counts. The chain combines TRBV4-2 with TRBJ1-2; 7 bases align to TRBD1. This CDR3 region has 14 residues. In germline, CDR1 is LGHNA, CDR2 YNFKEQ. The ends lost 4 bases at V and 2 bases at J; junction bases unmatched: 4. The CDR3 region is CASSPGGKNYGYTF. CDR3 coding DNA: TGTGCCAGCAGCCCAGGGGGGAAGAACTATGGCTACACCTTC.